The present entry profiles one T cell receptor beta chain with its context. CDR3 length equals 15 residues. Unmatched junction bases numbered 7, after V lost 4 bases and J lost 1 base. Germline assignment: CDR1 SGHNT and CDR2 YYREEE (reference sequence). This sample was included in a study of blood T cell repertoires in COVID-19. Looking at the study overall: Specimens from acute and convalescent COVID-19 originated in the United States, Italy and Spain. The cDNA or gDNA used as material had been derived from T cells, B-cell-depleted T cells, or PBMCs.

Original processing notes: Cell counts per sample came from amplifying reference gene primers. TCRdb's table, derived via immunoSEQ multiplex PCR, lists solely in-frame clones and lacks some. Clone size and V and J calls were adopted from that table, with D and trimming inferred from the DNA. Of tens of thousands of clones in the sample, roughly 73% were seen once. The rearrangement joins TRBV5-4 to TRBJ1-1; the match to TRBD1 covers 7 bases. The sequence came from a human donor in a cohort sampled during active COVID-19. Sequences were obtained from peripheral blood. The CDR3 protein is CASSHERGQNTEAFF. DNA for the CDR3: TGTGCCAGCAGCCACGAAAGGGGGCAGAACACTGAAGCTTTCTTT. The complete variable domain, with remaining parts taken from reference TRBV5-4 and TRBJ1-1, reads ETGVTQSPTHLIKTRGQQVTLRCSSQSGHNTVSWYQQALGQGPQFIFQYYREEENGRGNFPPRFSGLQFPNYSSELNVNALELDDSALYLCASSHERGQNTEAFFGQGTRLTVV.